This passage covers 4 T cell receptor beta chains from one sample sequenced in a study of blood T cell repertoires in COVID-19. Repertoires were generated with immunoSEQ multiplex PCR, while TCRdb's copy carries only in-frame clones and drops some. Of approximately 320,000 clones listed, roughly 90% were seen once; the top ten hold about 2.4%. Sequencing was done on a sample of PBMCs or T cells enriched from blood (not recorded which). Receptors originate from a man aged 55 to 70 who had recovered from COVID-19.

The chain employs TRBV2 and TRBJ1-1, with TRBD1 identical over 7 bases. J gave up 3 bases and V 3 bases, and 10 bases lay outside the gene matches. There are 16 residues in the CDR3. Germline lookup yields CDR1 SNHLY and CDR2 FYNNEI. CDR3 residues: CASSDGGRTGDTEAFF. CDR3 DNA: TGTGCCAGCAGTGATGGTGGCAGGACAGGAGACACTGAAGCTTTCTTT. Full variable domain (remainder filled in from reference TRBV2 and TRBJ1-1): EPEVTQTPSHQVTQMGQEVILRCVPISNHLYFYWYRQILGQKVEFLVSFYNNEISEKSEIFDDQFSVERPDGSNFTLKIRSTKLEDSAMYFCASSDGGRTGDTEAFFGQGTRLTVV.

This clone was seen once. The chain employs TRBV2 and TRBJ2-1, with 9 bases identical to TRBD2. CDR1 is SNHLY and CDR2 is FYNNEI in the germline V gene. Germline trimming cut 4 bases from V and 8 bases from J; bases unmatched to any gene: 9. The CDR3 covers 15 residues. Written as DNA, the CDR3 is TGTGCCAGCAGTGCTAGCGGGAATAGGGGACATGAGCAGTTCTTC. The encoded protein is CASSASGNRGHEQFF.

This chain links TRBV4-2 with TRBJ1-2; D perhaps matches TRBD1 (6 bases). Germline CDR1 is LGHNA and CDR2 is YNFKEQ. V was clipped by 4 bases and J by 6 bases, with 18 bases between them. This CDR3 contains 15 residues. The CDR3 loop reads CASSPSGEGVNGYTF. The CDR3 nucleotides are TGTGCCAGCAGCCCCTCAGGGGAGGGAGTTAATGGCTACACCTTC.

The rearrangement joins TRBV5-8 to TRBJ1-5, with D unclear. The CDR3 length is 12 residues. Germline values: CDR1 SGHTS, CDR2 YDEGEE. V gave up 4 bases and J gave up 4 bases, with 6 bases separating them. The DNA for the CDR3 is TGTGCCAGCAGCCCCCAGAATCAGCCCCAGCATTTT. Translation gives CASSPQNQPQHF.